This T cell receptor (beta chain) was recovered during a study of cytomegalovirus exposure and HLA in healthy donors. About this clone itself: A clone one base away is much larger, so this may be a read error.

The primer mix had 60 Vbeta and 13 Jbeta primers. Sequencing used immunoSEQ multiplex PCR; TCRdb keeps in-frame clones, though not all of them. Of 100,000 to 150,000 clones listed, approximately 80% are singletons. Germline V gives CDR1 SEHNR, CDR2 FQNEAQ (reference sequence). The CDR3 runs to 15 residues. Sequencing was performed on PBMCs. This TCR derives from a man aged 18 to 35 in good health and CMV-seronegative. This chain connects TRBV7-9 to TRBJ1-1; D may be TRBD1 (6 bases). The CDR3 bases are TGTACCAGCAGCATAAAAGGACAGTCGAACACTGAAGCTTTCTTT. Encoded protein: CTSSIKGQSNTEAFF.